The 18 T cell receptor beta chains reported below all come from one sample, sequenced in a study of blood T cell repertoires in COVID-19. Data came from immunoSEQ multiplex PCR; TCRdb stores just in-frame clones and leaves some out. The sample contains about 74,000 clones, about 88% of which appear only once. Input material: peripheral blood. Receptors were obtained from a human donor in a cohort sampled during active COVID-19.

The chain has TRBV7-2 and TRBJ2-1, with TRBD2 matching 13 bases. The CDR3 length is 18 residues. Germline lookup yields CDR1 SGHTA and CDR2 FQGNSA. After removal of 6 bases from V and 4 bases from J, the junction contained 12 bases not matched to a gene. CDR3 coding DNA: TGTGCCAGCAGTCTGGGGACTAGCGGGGCCTCCTTTTACAATGAGCAGTTCTTC. Translated, it gives CASSLGTSGASFYNEQFF.

The CDR3 coding sequence is TGTGCCAGCAGCTTATCAGGGATTCCCCAAAGGAGTGAAAAACTGTTTTTT. Its protein is CASSLSGIPQRSEKLFF. V is TRBV5-4 and J is TRBJ1-4, with D perhaps TRBD1 (5 bases). Trimming pared 2 bases from V and 7 bases from J, leaving 21 bases between. Germline V lookup: CDR1 SGHNT, CDR2 YYREEE (reference sequence). The CDR3 loop spans 17 amino acids. Supplemented by reference TRBV5-4 and TRBJ1-4, the full variable domain reads ETGVTQSPTHLIKTRGQQVTLRCSSQSGHNTVSWYQQALGQGPQFIFQYYREEENGRGNFPPRFSGLQFPNYSSELNVNALELDDSALYLCASSLSGIPQRSEKLFFGSGTQLSVL.

The genes are TRBV7-3 and TRBJ2-7; 8 nucleotides agree with TRBD1. Germline-derived CDR1 and CDR2 are SGHTA and FQGTGA. This CDR3 has 15 amino acids. V gave up 2 bases and J gave up 2 bases; unmatched junction bases: 5. The DNA for the CDR3 is TGTGCCAGCAGCTTAGGTGCAGGGGGCGCCTACGAGCAGTACTTC. Translated, it gives CASSLGAGGAYEQYF. Drawing the rest from reference TRBV7-3 and TRBJ2-7, the complete variable domain is GAGVSQTPSNKVTEKGKYVELRCDPISGHTALYWYRQSLGQGPEFLIYFQGTGAADDSGLPNDRFFAVRPEGSVSTLKIQRTERGDSAVYLCASSLGAGGAYEQYFGPGTRLTVT.

V is TRBV6-5 and J is TRBJ2-1, with 7 bases that match TRBD2. Looked up from germline, CDR1 is MNHEY and CDR2 is SVGAGI. The ends lost 5 bases at V and 4 bases at J; junction bases unmatched: 8. The CDR3 runs 15 residues. The CDR3, as DNA: TGTGCCAGCAGTCGGACTAGTTTGCCTTACAATGAGCAGTTCTTC. Its protein product is CASSRTSLPYNEQFF.

The chain couples TRBV5-4 to TRBJ2-2; 8 bases map to TRBD1. The junction had 6 bases not matched to a gene; V was cut back by 5 bases and J by 6 bases. CDR3 length: 14 residues. Germline CDR1 reads SGHNT; CDR2 reads YYREEE (reference sequence). DNA of the CDR3: TGTGCCAGCAGAATGGACAGGGCGGCCGGGGAGCTGTTTTTT. It translates to CASRMDRAAGELFF.

The V gene is TRBV23-1, the J gene TRBJ2-2, with 13 nucleotides matching TRBD2. TRBV23-1 is an open reading frame, and its role is uncertain. The CDR3 loop spans 20 amino acids. The trim removed 2 bases at V and 6 bases at J, leaving 15 bases unmatched. CDR3: CASSQLNLGLAGRHPGELFF. The CDR3 bases are TGCGCCAGCAGTCAACTCAACTTGGGACTAGCGGGAAGGCATCCCGGGGAGCTGTTTTTT.

V usage is TRBV18 and J usage is TRBJ1-2; 8 nucleotides agree with TRBD1. Germline V gives CDR1 KGHSH, CDR2 LQKENI. The junction had 8 bases not matched to a gene; V was cut back by 3 bases and J by 8 bases. The CDR3 loop spans 14 amino acids. CDR3 amino acids: CASSPGRGLDGYTF. CDR3 sequence (DNA): TGTGCCAGCTCACCGGGCAGGGGGCTTGACGGCTACACCTTC.

The V call is TRBV29-1, the J call TRBJ1-3, with 7 bases identical to TRBD1. This CDR3 is built from 14 residues. The germline gives CDR1 SQVTM, CDR2 ANQGSEA. J lost 4 bases, V lost 4 bases, and 7 bases had no gene match. CDR3 DNA sequence: TGCAGCGTTGCCCTATCGACAGGGGGAAACACCATATATTTT. Translating it yields CSVALSTGGNTIYF.

The rearrangement uses TRBV6-5 and TRBJ1-2; 9 bases are a match to TRBD1. This CDR3 is 14 amino acids long. V lost 6 bases, J lost 4 bases, and 6 bases stayed unmatched. Germline CDR1 reads MNHEY; CDR2 reads SVGAGI. CDR3 loop: CASRLGTGTYGYTF. In DNA form, the CDR3 reads TGTGCCAGCAGGCTCGGGACAGGGACCTATGGCTACACCTTC.

V usage is TRBV20-1 and J usage is TRBJ2-5, with 9 bases aligning to TRBD2. V dropped 3 bases and J dropped 2; count of bases not matched to a gene: 4. Germline lookup yields CDR1 DFQATT and CDR2 SNEGSKA (reference sequence). The CDR3 sequence is 14 residues long. In DNA form, the CDR3 reads TGCAGTGCTAGTAGCGGGAGTCCTCAAGAGACCCAGTACTTC. It codes for CSASSGSPQETQYF.

The genes are TRBV28 and TRBJ2-3; TRBD2 matches at 10 bases. Germline V lookup: CDR1 MDHEN, CDR2 SYDVKM. The CDR3 consists of 16 residues. The V and J ends lost 3 bases and 4 bases, in that order; junction bases with no gene match: 7. As DNA, the CDR3 is TGTGCCAGCAGTTTCCTAGCGGGAGTACGAGCAGATACGCAGTATTTT. Encoded protein: CASSFLAGVRADTQYF.

V is TRBV3-1 (or the pseudogene TRBV3-2) and J is TRBJ2-7, with D unclear. Trimming took 0 bases from V and 2 from J, leaving 11 bases between them. CDR1 is LGHDT and CDR2 is YNNKEL in the germline V gene (reference sequence). The CDR3 runs 15 residues. CDR3: CASSQDMGLPYEQYF. The CDR3 region has the DNA TGTGCCAGCAGCCAAGATATGGGCCTGCCCTACGAGCAGTACTTC.

J is TRBJ2-4 and V is TRBV29-1; weak D call: TRBD1 (5 bases). This CDR3 contains 15 residues. The germline V gene encodes CDR1 SQVTM and CDR2 ANQGSEA. V lost 3 bases to trimming and J lost 0 bases, with 12 bases between them. In DNA form, the CDR3 reads TGCAGCGTTGAGGAACAGGACCTAGCCAAAAACATTCAGTACTTC. This sequence encodes CSVEEQDLAKNIQYF. The full variable domain, with the rest looked up from reference TRBV29-1 and TRBJ2-4, is SAVISQKPSRDICQRGTSLTIQCQVDSQVTMMFWYRQQPGQSLTLIATANQGSEATYESGFVIDKFPISRPNLTFSTLTVSNMSPEDSSIYLCSVEEQDLAKNIQYFGAGTRLSVL.

The rearrangement uses TRBV4-3 and TRBJ2-1; D possibly corresponds to TRBD1 (6 bases). CDR3 length: 13 amino acids. Deletions cut 4 bases from V and 5 bases from J, with 9 bases between. The V gene's germline CDR1 is LGHNA and CDR2 YSLEER. CDR3 DNA sequence: TGCGCCAGCAGCCCTCACAGGGACAATGAGCAGTTCTTC. Translation gives CASSPHRDNEQFF.

The chain uses TRBV6-2 or TRBV6-3 and TRBJ1-5; D gene ambiguous. V lost 0 bases to trimming and J lost 4 bases, with 19 bases between them. The CDR3 consists of 18 residues. CDR1 is MNHEY and CDR2 is SVGEGT in the germline V gene. CDR3 nucleotide sequence: TGTGCCAGCAGTTACTCAAGATACGAGAGGTCCTCTAATCAGCCCCAGCATTTT. The encoded protein is CASSYSRYERSSNQPQHF.

This sequence joins TRBV6-4 and TRBJ2-1; the D is unclear. V was clipped by 0 bases and J by 7 bases, with 13 bases between them. Germline V gives CDR1 MRHNA, CDR2 SNTAGT. The CDR3 consists of 15 residues. CDR3 sequence reads: CASSDSTLGWNEQFF. The CDR3 DNA reads TGTGCCAGCAGTGACTCGACACTGGGCTGGAATGAGCAGTTCTTC.

The chain employs TRBV6-2 or TRBV6-3 and TRBJ2-5; TRBD2 agrees at 7 bases. CDR1 is MNHEY and CDR2 is SVGEGT in the germline V gene. Losses at the gene ends were 4 bases for V and 4 bases for J; bases not matched to a gene: 9. The CDR3 extends over 15 amino acids. Here the CDR3 DNA reads TGTGCCAGCAGTTCTCGCCGGACTAGGGGAGAGACCCAGTACTTC. Translation gives CASSSRRTRGETQYF.

The chain couples TRBV27 to TRBJ2-3; 9 positions match TRBD2. The CDR3 consists of 16 residues. Germline CDR1 is MNHEY and CDR2 is SMNVEV (reference sequence). Trimming cost V 3 bases and J 1 base; bases outside gene matches: 5. CDR3 amino acids: CASSLLTSGGTDTQYF. DNA for the CDR3: TGTGCCAGCAGTTTGCTGACTAGCGGAGGCACAGATACGCAGTATTTT.